This T cell receptor beta chain appears in the sequencing data of a study of T cells after yellow fever vaccination (dated by TCRdb to the late 2010s). About the investigation overall: The SMART-Seq v4 Ultra Low Input RNA kit was used to prepare libraries from fractions with low cell numbers. To track T-cell clones before and after primary and booster YFV17D yellow fever vaccination, bulk TCR alpha and beta repertoires were sequenced longitudinally. Two healthy male donors made up the cohort, one aged 18 to 29 years and the other aged 30 to 39 years. Blood samples were taken at several timepoints before and after primary and secondary immunization, and bulk PBMC replicates and cell subsets were isolated. General findings and caveats noted by the study authors: FACS-sorted repertoires could contain abundant contaminating clonotypes from the bulk population, so computational filtering was required. Compared with the primary T-cell response, the secondary T-cell response was faster but weaker, reaching its peak on day 5 rather than on day 15. A small fraction of clonotypes showed up in both the CD4 and CD8 compartments, probably as a result of convergent recombination. Because the study included only two donors, the extent to which the findings can be generalized is limited. After the booster, most clones that had expanded after primary vaccination were detected again (around 95% of CD4 and over 75% of CD8), suggesting broad maintenance of memory.

The CDR3 goes from the cysteine to the phenylalanine over 14 residues. The read is trimmed to its CDR3 DNA, 42 bases read in frame from base 1. Based on the germline V gene, the CDR1 and CDR2 sequences are LGHNA and YSLEER. V loses 1 base of germline sequence and J loses 6 bases, and the interval between the two ends is 13 bases. This clonotype was counted ten times or more. Its cognate antigen has yet to be identified. The sample holds no much larger clone one base away, and base qualities are not on file. TCR cDNA was synthesized by 5'RACE template switching, through which a universal primer site and unique molecular identifiers were introduced. Priming for cDNA synthesis came from both the TCR alpha and TCR beta constant segments. Libraries were amplified in two PCR steps, with sample barcodes and sequencing adapters added in the second step. Sequencing of libraries was performed on Illumina HiSeq 2500 (2x100 bp) or NovaSeq (2x150 bp). As for the authors' bioinformatics: MIGEC was used to demultiplex reads and collapse the reads into UMI consensus sequences, and MiXCR was used for V(D)J alignment. Vaccine-responding clonotypes were identified with edgeR using replicate PBMC samples, with FDR below 0.01 and a log2 fold change above 5 up to day 15 being required. Each bulk clonotype received a CD4 or CD8 identity based on whether the sequenced CD4 or CD8 repertoire contained that clonotype at higher abundance. Starting from the raw public reads, TCRdb applied fastp trimming at Q25, assembled clones with MiXCR and retained in-frame beta chains. All rows with the same CDR3 protein become a single entry with the most common DNA and genes. The V and J calls come from TCRdb's annotation, not from the publication. The sample has tens of thousands of distinct CDR3 sequences on record, 6.5% to 9% of them singletons. 35% to 40% of the sample lies in the top ten.

Per the publication, the treatment or condition label means: live attenuated yellow fever vaccine strain. PBMCs were isolated from peripheral blood using a standard Ficoll-Paque protocol. CD4 and CD8 T-cell fractions were isolated with Dynabeads CD4 and CD8 positive selection kits. TriZol was used to extract RNA from bulk PBMCs, from CD4 and CD8 fractions, and from dextramer-positive and dextramer-negative fractions. The V and J segments used are TRBV4-3 and TRBJ2-7; TRBD2 might be the D gene, on 6 matching bases. The sequences come from CD8+ T cells sorted from PBMCs, collected 15 days after the yellow fever booster vaccination. This TCR came from a man aged 30 to 39 who received the YFV17D yellow fever vaccine. The CDR3 protein sequence reads: CASSQGPEEGEQYF. Read as DNA, the sequence is TGCGCCAGCAGCCAAGGTCCCGAGGAGGGCGAGCAGTACTTC.